The 29 T cell receptor beta chains given below trace back to one sample, sequenced in a study of blood T cell repertoires in COVID-19. The repertoire was sequenced with immunoSEQ multiplex PCR; TCRdb's copy has only in-frame clones and lacks some. The table has 300,000 to 450,000 clones, roughly 85% seen once; the top ten hold under 4%. The source material was peripheral blood. The source of these receptors is a young woman with acute or convalescent COVID-19.

In the case of this clone: The sample carries other DNA sequences with the same CDR3. The V call is TRBV7-9, the J call TRBJ1-6; 7 bases align to TRBD1. The CDR3 totals 14 residues. The germline gives CDR1 SEHNR, CDR2 FQNEAQ (reference sequence). V shed 2 bases, J shed 7 bases, and the junction held 2 bases outside the gene matches. The CDR3 region has the DNA TGTGCCAGCAGCTTAAGGGACAGAAATTCACCCCTCCACTTT. Translating it yields CASSLRDRNSPLHF.

This clone has a handful of counts. The chain recombines TRBV2 with TRBJ2-7, with 8 nucleotides matching TRBD1. V shed 10 bases and J 0 bases; nucleotides not matched to a gene: 8. Germline loops: CDR1 SNHLY, CDR2 FYNNEI. The CDR3 length is 14 residues. The CDR3 bases are TGTGCCATCCAATATGGACAGGGCTCCTACGAGCAGTACTTC. It codes for CAIQYGQGSYEQYF.

This chain uses TRBV4-1 with TRBJ2-3; 9 nucleotides agree with TRBD1. Germline values: CDR1 MGHRA, CDR2 YSYEKL. The trim removed 3 bases at V and 8 bases at J, leaving 0 bases unmatched. The CDR3 consists of 12 residues. The DNA for the CDR3 is TGCGCCAGCAGCCAGGACAGGGGTACGCAGTATTTT. This gives the protein CASSQDRGTQYF.

The rearrangement links TRBV27 to TRBJ1-6; the D is unclear. Trimming removed 4 bases at V and 4 bases at J, with 5 bases between. From germline, CDR1 is MNHEY and CDR2 SMNVEV (reference sequence). CDR3 length equals 13 residues. The CDR3 sequence: CASSSGYNSPLHF. Written as DNA, the CDR3 is TGTGCCAGCAGTTCGGGATATAATTCACCCCTCCACTTT.

This chain connects TRBV2 to TRBJ1-4, with 8 bases fitting TRBD1. V shed 4 bases and J 1 base; nucleotides not matched to a gene: 5. Germline-derived CDR1 and CDR2 are SNHLY and FYNNEI. This CDR3 has 16 amino acids. CDR3 nucleotide sequence: TGTGCCAGCAGTGGCCAGGGGGCGGGAACTAATGAAAAACTGTTTTTT. It codes for CASSGQGAGTNEKLFF.

V and J are TRBV4-1 and TRBJ1-4; 7 bases line up with TRBD1. V trimming: 1 base; J trimming: 6 bases; junction bases outside the gene matches: 2. From germline, CDR1 is MGHRA and CDR2 YSYEKL. The CDR3 length is 14 residues. CDR3 sequence (DNA): TGCGCCAGCAGCCAAGTTAGGGGGCATGAAAAACTGTTTTTT. Protein: CASSQVRGHEKLFF.

The chain has TRBV5-4 and TRBJ2-7; 7 nucleotides match TRBD1. Germline V gene data show CDR1 as SGHNT and CDR2 as YYREEE (reference sequence). CDR3 length equals 15 residues. With 4 bases clipped from V and 0 bases from J, the junction kept 7 bases outside the gene matches. The CDR3 is CASSAPDRTSYEQYF. The CDR3 DNA sequence: TGTGCCAGCAGCGCCCCGGACAGGACCTCCTACGAGCAGTACTTC. The full variable domain, with the rest looked up from reference TRBV5-4 and TRBJ2-7, is ETGVTQSPTHLIKTRGQQVTLRCSSQSGHNTVSWYQQALGQGPQFIFQYYREEENGRGNFPPRFSGLQFPNYSSELNVNALELDDSALYLCASSAPDRTSYEQYFGPGTRLTVT.

This sequence joins TRBV28 and TRBJ2-7, with 7 bases matching TRBD1. The CDR3 has 15 residues. Germline values: CDR1 MDHEN, CDR2 SYDVKM. V dropped 6 bases and J dropped 3; count of bases not matched to a gene: 11. The CDR3 bases are TGTGCCAGCAGCCCCCCAACCGGGACAGACTACGAGCAGTACTTC. The encoded protein is CASSPPTGTDYEQYF.

Comments on this clone: Other DNA sequences within the sample encode an identical CDR3. The chain joins TRBV9 to TRBJ1-6, with D perhaps TRBD1 (5 bases). The germline V gene encodes CDR1 SGDLS and CDR2 YYNGEE. V was clipped by 0 bases and J by 7 bases, with 11 bases between them. The CDR3 consists of 15 residues. The CDR3 DNA reads as TGTGCCAGCAGCGTAGAAGGAGCAGGGAATTCACCCCTCCACTTT. It translates to CASSVEGAGNSPLHF.

For this clone: The sample has other DNA sequences that encode this CDR3 too. This chain joins TRBV9 and TRBJ2-5, with 9 bases fitting TRBD1. Germline V gene sequence: CDR1 SGDLS, CDR2 YYNGEE. This CDR3 comprises 15 residues. After removal of 0 bases from V and 2 bases from J, the junction contained 2 bases not matched to a gene. CDR3 amino acids: CASSVAGTGQETQYF. CDR3 bases: TGTGCCAGCAGCGTAGCTGGGACAGGGCAAGAGACCCAGTACTTC.

The chain is built from TRBV10-1 and TRBJ2-1; 8 bases match TRBD2. Germline loops: CDR1 WNHNN, CDR2 SYGVQD (reference sequence). V was clipped by 2 bases and J by 7 bases; unmatched bases: 1. This CDR3 contains 13 residues. The CDR3 is CASSEAGGNEQFF. CDR3 coding DNA: TGCGCCAGCAGTGAGGCGGGAGGAAATGAGCAGTTCTTC.

The chain links TRBV10-3 to TRBJ1-5; 8 bases fit TRBD1. CDR3 size: 15 residues. Germline loops: CDR1 ENHRY, CDR2 SYGVKD. The V and J ends lost 2 bases and 6 bases, in that order; junction bases with no gene match: 6. DNA of the CDR3: TGTGCCATCAGTGAGGGAACAGGGGGTGGTCAGCCCCAGCATTTT. As protein: CAISEGTGGGQPQHF.

In this sample, this clone turned up once. The chain uses TRBV5-1 and TRBJ1-6, with a possible D match to TRBD1 (6 bases). Looked up from germline, CDR1 is SGHRS and CDR2 is YFSETQ. The CDR3 runs to 16 residues. V was cut by 0 bases and J by 10 bases, with 17 bases left in between. The CDR3 coding sequence is TGCGCCAGCAGCTTGGGGGGGGGCGCCCCGGTCTCACCCCTCCACTTT. Encoded protein: CASSLGGGAPVSPLHF.

The chain combines TRBV28 with TRBJ2-5, with a possible D match to TRBD1 (6 bases). The CDR3 contains 15 residues. Trimming left V 3 bases short and J 5 bases short, with 16 bases between. Germline V gene lookup returns CDR1 MDHEN and CDR2 SYDVKM. Written as DNA, the CDR3 is TGTGCCAGCAGTTTGAGGAGACAGGAGCGGGAGACCCAGTACTTC. Encoded protein: CASSLRRQERETQYF.

The rearrangement joins TRBV7-9 to TRBJ2-5, with TRBD2 matching 14 bases. Germline-derived CDR1 and CDR2 are SEHNR and FQNEAQ (reference sequence). V lost 8 bases, J lost 7 bases, and 6 bases stayed unmatched. The CDR3 is 14 residues long. CDR3 nucleotide sequence: TGTGCCAGCCGGGGGACTAGCGGGGGTAGGACCCAGTACTTC. This encodes CASRGTSGGRTQYF.

V usage is TRBV3-1 (or the pseudogene TRBV3-2) and J usage is TRBJ1-2; a possible D gene is TRBD1 (5 bases). V was cut by 5 bases and J by 8 bases, with 12 bases left in between. Looked up from germline, CDR1 is LGHDT and CDR2 is YNNKEL (reference sequence). The CDR3 sequence is 12 residues long. CDR3 sequence (DNA): TGTGCCAGCAGCTTAGGGGAAGTGGGCTACACCTTC. Its translation is CASSLGEVGYTF.

This chain links TRBV10-3 with TRBJ2-5; 11 bases are a match to TRBD2. J lost 4 bases, V lost 5 bases, and 6 bases had no gene match. CDR1 is ENHRY, CDR2 SYGVKD, per germline. The length of the CDR3 is 15 residues. The CDR3 nucleotides read TGTGCCATCAGTACCCTAGCGGGAGGCGGAGAGACCCAGTACTTC. The encoded protein is CAISTLAGGGETQYF.

The chain uses TRBV12-5 and TRBJ1-1; D might be TRBD1 (5 bases). V gave up 7 bases and J gave up 4 bases, with 22 bases separating them. Per germline, CDR1 LGHNT and CDR2 FRNRAP. The length of the CDR3 is 16 residues. In DNA, the CDR3 is TGTGCTAGTGTTTTCGCTCCTGGAGGGGTGAGCACTGAAGCTTTCTTT. Encoded protein: CASVFAPGGVSTEAFF.

CDR3 nucleotides: TGTGCCAGCAGCGTCGGAGCGGGTAACTCCTACGAGCAGTACTTC. Translation gives CASSVGAGNSYEQYF. V usage is TRBV9 and J usage is TRBJ2-7; a weak D match, TRBD2 (6 bases). Trimming shortened V by 2 bases and J by 0 bases, and 12 bases separated the two germline ends. CDR1 is SGDLS and CDR2 is YYNGEE in the germline V gene. The length of the CDR3 is 15 residues.

This sequence joins TRBV7-2 and TRBJ2-1; 12 bases agree with TRBD1. Germline V gene data show CDR1 as SGHTA and CDR2 as FQGNSA. The junction had 3 bases not matched to a gene; V was cut back by 3 bases and J by 9 bases. This CDR3 is 14 amino acids long. CDR3 in DNA: TGTGCCAGCAGCTTGGGACAGGGGGCCGCTGAGCAGTTCTTC. This translates into CASSLGQGAAEQFF.

The chain carries TRBV19 and TRBJ2-2, with 7 bases identical to TRBD1. This CDR3 contains 15 residues. CDR1 is LNHDA, CDR2 SQIVND, per germline (reference sequence). V gave up 7 bases and J gave up 5 bases; unmatched junction bases: 10. The CDR3 DNA sequence: TGTGCCAGTACGAGTGGAGACAGGGAAACCGGGGAGCTGTTTTTT. Translated, it gives CASTSGDRETGELFF.

The V call is TRBV19, the J call TRBJ2-6; 7 positions match TRBD2. V shed 4 bases, J shed 1 base, and the junction held 7 bases outside the gene matches. The germline gives CDR1 LNHDA, CDR2 SQIVND (reference sequence). This CDR3 is built from 17 residues. The CDR3 is CASSKTSDYSGANVLTF. CDR3 nucleotides: TGTGCCAGTAGTAAAACTAGCGACTATTCTGGGGCCAACGTCCTGACTTTC. Full variable domain (missing parts from reference TRBV19 and TRBJ2-6): DGGITQSPKYLFRKEGQNVTLSCEQNLNHDAMYWYRQDPGQGLRLIYYSQIVNDFQKGDIAEGYSVSREKKESFPLTVTSAQKNPTAFYLCASSKTSDYSGANVLTFGAGSRLTVL.

V usage is TRBV2 and J usage is TRBJ2-7, with 8 bases lining up with TRBD1. Unmatched junction bases numbered 4, after V lost 5 bases and J lost 4 bases. Germline V gene data show CDR1 as SNHLY and CDR2 as FYNNEI. The CDR3 is 13 residues long. DNA for the CDR3: TGTGCCAGCAGTCAGGGGGCTCGTTACGAGCAGTACTTC. Its protein is CASSQGARYEQYF.

The chain joins TRBV3-1 (or the pseudogene TRBV3-2) to TRBJ1-1; TRBD1 aligns across 7 bases. The germline CDR1 and CDR2 sequences are LGHDT and YNNKEL (reference sequence). This CDR3 has 13 amino acids. The trim removed 7 bases at V and 5 bases at J, leaving 7 bases unmatched. The chain's CDR3 is CASKLQGLTEAFF. DNA for the CDR3: TGTGCCAGCAAACTACAGGGGTTAACTGAAGCTTTCTTT.

The chain carries TRBV27 and TRBJ2-7, with D perhaps matching TRBD2 (5 bases). Germline loops: CDR1 MNHEY, CDR2 SMNVEV (reference sequence). There are 13 residues in the CDR3. The V and J ends lost 6 bases and 0 bases respectively, with 9 bases between them. CDR3 amino acids: CASREDLSYEQYF. CDR3 sequence (DNA): TGTGCCAGCAGGGAGGACCTCTCCTACGAGCAGTACTTC.

The chain is built from TRBV2 and TRBJ2-7; 12 bases fit TRBD1. J gave up 7 bases and V 9 bases, and 13 bases lay outside the gene matches. The length of the CDR3 is 15 residues. Germline CDR1 reads SNHLY; CDR2 reads FYNNEI. As DNA, the CDR3 is TGTGCCAGGGGGACCCGGGACAGGGGGCTAAGGGAGCAGTACTTC. Protein product: CARGTRDRGLREQYF.

The V and J genes are TRBV5-6 and TRBJ1-2, with D perhaps TRBD1 (5 bases). In germline, CDR1 is SGHDT, CDR2 YYEEEE. Trimming pared 0 bases from V and 2 bases from J, leaving 8 bases between. This CDR3 is 14 amino acids long. The CDR3 sequence: CASSLGRVNYGYTF. The CDR3 DNA reads as TGTGCCAGCAGCTTGGGCAGGGTAAACTATGGCTACACCTTC.

The genes are TRBV9 and TRBJ1-1, with 9 nucleotides matching TRBD1. V shed 4 bases, J shed 1 base, and the junction held 8 bases outside the gene matches. CDR1 and CDR2 from the germline V gene are SGDLS and YYNGEE. CDR3 length: 16 amino acids. CDR3 sequence: CASSQGTGRTNTEAFF. The CDR3 nucleotides read TGTGCCAGCAGCCAAGGGACAGGGAGGACGAACACTGAAGCTTTCTTT.

This chain joins TRBV4-2 and TRBJ2-7; tentatively, D is TRBD1 (5 bases). The CDR3 has 18 amino acids. CDR1 and CDR2 from the germline V gene are LGHNA and YNFKEQ. V lost 0 bases to trimming and J lost 2 bases, with 20 bases between them. The CDR3 reads CASSQDPIGRTLTYEQYF. The CDR3 coding sequence is TGTGCCAGCAGCCAAGACCCGATTGGGCGGACACTAACCTACGAGCAGTACTTC.